The 29 T cell receptor beta chains in this list originate from one sample, sequenced in a study of Ad26.COV2.S vaccination and SARS-CoV-2 variants. The repertoire was sequenced with immunoSEQ multiplex PCR; TCRdb's copy has only in-frame clones and lacks some. Found here are some 340,000 clones, around 84% of them singletons; the top ten hold 1.5% to 2.5%. Treatment given: about 20 received Ad26.COV2.S at low or high dose, single or two shots; 5 received placebo; per-sample allocation not given. Samples came from day 63 after the first vaccine or placebo injection. The sample here was peripheral blood, taken in a trial of Ad26.COV2.S vaccine versus placebo. These receptors came from a person aged 18-65 years who received the Ad26.COV2.S COVID-19 vaccine or a placebo.

The chain couples TRBV5-1 to TRBJ2-5; D is ambiguous. There are 14 residues in the CDR3. Trimming left V 2 bases short and J 0 bases short, with 8 bases between. CDR1 and CDR2 (germline): SGHRS, YFSETQ. The CDR3 DNA is TGCGCCAGCAGCTTCGGGCCTAACCAAGAGACCCAGTACTTC. Amino acid sequence: CASSFGPNQETQYF.

The gene calls are TRBV7-2 and TRBJ2-1, with D perhaps matching TRBD1 (5 bases). The CDR3 is 17 residues long. The V gene lost 5 bases and the J gene lost 0 bases, with 17 bases spanning the gap. Germline loops: CDR1 SGHTA, CDR2 FQGNSA. The chain's CDR3 is CASSPRGWGFSYNEQFF. The DNA for the CDR3 is TGTGCCAGCAGCCCTCGTGGGTGGGGCTTCTCCTACAATGAGCAGTTCTTC. The entire variable domain, with the rest obtained from reference TRBV7-2 and TRBJ2-1, is as follows: GAGVSQSPSNKVTEKGKDVELRCDPISGHTALYWYRQSLGQGLEFLIYFQGNSAPDKSGLPSDRFSAERTGGSVSTLTIQRTQQEDSAVYLCASSPRGWGFSYNEQFFGPGTRLTVL.

The CDR3 here is CASSPGPGTEAFF. CDR3 sequence (DNA): TGTGCCAGCAGTCCGGGCCCGGGGACTGAAGCTTTCTTT. The rearrangement links TRBV6-5 to TRBJ1-1; D remains ambiguous. V was shortened by 5 bases and J by 5 bases, with 12 bases between the two germline ends. The germline V gene encodes CDR1 MNHEY and CDR2 SVGAGI. The CDR3 is 13 amino acids.

This clone was detected a few times. Other DNA sequences in this specimen translate into the identical CDR3. The chain uses TRBV7-9 and TRBJ1-2, with D possibly TRBD1 on 6 matching bases. The CDR3 is made up of 13 amino acids. Per germline, CDR1 SEHNR and CDR2 FQNEAQ (reference sequence). Between the trimmed V and J ends, which lost 6 bases and 2 bases, there was a span of 10 bases. CDR3 loop: CASRPDRNYGYTF. The DNA of the CDR3 is TGTGCCAGCAGACCCGACAGGAACTATGGCTACACCTTC.

The chain joins TRBV5-1 to TRBJ1-6; tentative D call: TRBD1 (5 bases). This CDR3 has 16 residues. With 0 bases removed from V and 5 bases from J, the gap between germline ends came to 12 bases. Germline CDR1 and CDR2: SGHRS and YFSETQ. The DNA for the CDR3 is TGCGCCAGCAGCTTGGGTGGGACCGAAGATAATTCACCCCTCCACTTT. Translated, it gives CASSLGGTEDNSPLHF.

The chain has TRBV19 and TRBJ2-1; 8 bases fit TRBD1. From germline, CDR1 is LNHDA and CDR2 SQIVND (reference sequence). The CDR3 has 15 residues. J lost 7 bases, V lost 9 bases, and 14 bases had no gene match. The CDR3 nucleotides are TGTGCCAGCCAACCCCTGGACAGGGATTTTAATGAGCAGTTCTTC. Residues: CASQPLDRDFNEQFF.

The sample holds one count of this clone. This rearrangement joins TRBV18 to TRBJ1-3; 10 positions agree with TRBD1. With 3 bases clipped from V and 2 bases from J, the junction kept 10 bases outside the gene matches. The CDR3 covers 18 residues. CDR1 is KGHSH, CDR2 LQKENI, per germline. CDR3 region: CASSPPGQGTMAGNTIYF. CDR3 sequence (DNA): TGTGCCAGCTCACCGCCGGGACAGGGGACGATGGCTGGAAACACCATATATTTT.

V usage is TRBV30 and J usage is TRBJ2-5, with 9 bases matching TRBD2. The CDR3 covers 14 residues. CDR1 and CDR2 (germline): GTSNPN, SVGIG (reference sequence). J was trimmed by 2 bases and V by 4 bases; bases with no gene match: 5. CDR3 nucleotide sequence: TGTGCCTGGATAGTTAGCGGGGGACAAGAGACCCAGTACTTC. Encoded protein: CAWIVSGGQETQYF.

This chain joins TRBV30 and TRBJ1-1, with D tentatively TRBD1 (6 bases). Per germline, CDR1 GTSNPN and CDR2 SVGIG (reference sequence). V lost 3 bases to trimming and J lost 5 bases, with 13 bases between them. The CDR3 has 13 residues. The CDR3: CAWSHTGRTEAFF. Written as DNA, the CDR3 is TGTGCCTGGAGCCACACAGGGAGGACTGAAGCTTTCTTT.

The gene calls are TRBV7-9 and TRBJ1-1, with no clear D. The CDR3 totals 13 residues. V was trimmed by 2 bases and J by 10 bases, leaving 14 bases between them. Germline assignment: CDR1 SEHNR and CDR2 FQNEAQ (reference sequence). The CDR3 bases are TGTGCCAGCAGCTTAACCGGCAGCCTGGCAGCTTTCTTT. Translation: CASSLTGSLAAFF.

The V gene is TRBV18, the J gene TRBJ1-5; weak D call: TRBD1 (5 bases). The CDR3 covers 14 residues. Trimming took off 5 bases at V and 1 base at J, with 9 bases between the two ends. Germline CDR1 reads KGHSH; CDR2 reads LQKENI. The chain's CDR3 is CASSFQGSNQPQHF. The CDR3 nucleotides are TGTGCCAGCTCATTTCAGGGAAGCAATCAGCCCCAGCATTTT.

This clone was seen only once. The chain employs TRBV19 and TRBJ1-2, with a possible D match to TRBD1 (5 bases). With 3 bases removed from V and 5 bases from J, the gap between germline ends came to 10 bases. Germline CDR1 is LNHDA and CDR2 is SQIVND (reference sequence). The CDR3 sequence is 13 residues long. The CDR3 loop reads CASSIRGEYGYTF. CDR3 nucleotide sequence: TGTGCCAGTAGTATTCGGGGGGAATATGGCTACACCTTC. Full variable domain (remainder filled in from reference TRBV19 and TRBJ1-2): DGGITQSPKYLFRKEGQNVTLSCEQNLNHDAMYWYRQDPGQGLRLIYYSQIVNDFQKGDIAEGYSVSREKKESFPLTVTSAQKNPTAFYLCASSIRGEYGYTFGSGTRLTVV.

The chain is built from TRBV6-5 and TRBJ2-7, with 8 bases identical to TRBD1. Germline V gene lookup returns CDR1 MNHEY and CDR2 SVGAGI. This CDR3 contains 15 residues. J lost 4 bases, V lost 0 bases, and 5 bases had no gene match. As DNA, the CDR3 is TGTGCCAGCAGTTACTCTGGCGACAGGGGTTACGAGCAGTACTTC. It translates to CASSYSGDRGYEQYF.

This clone was seen a single time. The V and J genes are TRBV6-1 and TRBJ1-2; D is possibly TRBD1 (6 bases). CDR1 is MNHNS, CDR2 SASEGT, per germline. This CDR3 region has 15 residues. Trimming pared 3 bases from V and 6 bases from J, leaving 17 bases between. CDR3 sequence reads: CASSDGGGGLHGYTF. The DNA of the CDR3 is TGTGCCAGCAGTGACGGGGGCGGAGGCCTCCATGGCTACACCTTC.

The chain is built from TRBV7-2 and TRBJ2-1; 11 nucleotides line up with TRBD2. V dropped 5 bases and J dropped 1; count of bases not matched to a gene: 13. The CDR3 length is 19 residues. The germline V gene has CDR1 SGHTA and CDR2 FQGNSA. This CDR3 reads CASSGRISGGARSYNEQFF. DNA of the CDR3: TGTGCCAGCAGCGGGAGGATTAGCGGGGGGGCCAGGTCCTACAATGAGCAGTTCTTC.

V is TRBV6-5 and J is TRBJ2-2; D may be TRBD2 (6 bases). V dropped 4 bases and J dropped 7 bases, with 7 bases sitting between them. The CDR3 length is 12 residues. Germline CDR1 MNHEY, CDR2 SVGAGI. In nucleotides, the CDR3 is TGTGCCAGCAGTTGGAGGGGCGGGGAGCTGTTTTTT. Translated, it gives CASSWRGGELFF.

The V call is TRBV10-2, the J call TRBJ2-5; 11 bases line up with TRBD2. The trim removed 8 bases at V and 1 base at J, leaving 6 bases unmatched. The CDR3 has 15 residues. The germline V gene encodes CDR1 WSHSY and CDR2 SAAADI. The CDR3 coding sequence is TGCGCCAGCGCCGGGACTAGCGGCTCCCAAGAGACCCAGTACTTC. This gives the protein CASAGTSGSQETQYF.

The chain uses TRBV19 and TRBJ1-1; TRBD1 aligns across 11 bases. Germline CDR1 and CDR2: LNHDA and SQIVND (reference sequence). Losses at the gene ends were 7 bases for V and 6 bases for J; bases not matched to a gene: 7. The CDR3 extends over 14 amino acids. The CDR3 region has the DNA TGTGCCAGTACAAAGGGACAGGGGGGGGCTGAAGCTTTCTTT. As protein: CASTKGQGGAEAFF.

The V gene is TRBV12-5, the J gene TRBJ1-1; D gene ambiguous. The CDR3 is 13 amino acids. The germline CDR1 and CDR2 sequences are LGHNT and FRNRAP. V lost 7 bases and J 3 bases, leaving 12 bases between the germline ends. The DNA of the CDR3 is TGTGCTAGTGCCAGGTCCCCTGACACTGAAGCTTTCTTT. This sequence encodes CASARSPDTEAFF.

V gene TRBV6-1 combines with J gene TRBJ2-7, with a possible D match to TRBD2 (5 bases). The CDR3 is made up of 14 amino acids. Germline CDR1 and CDR2: MNHNS and SASEGT. Trimming removed 3 bases at V and 3 bases at J, with 12 bases between. The CDR3 sequence: CASSDRLRVYEQYF. The CDR3 DNA reads as TGTGCCAGCAGTGACCGCTTGAGGGTCTACGAGCAGTACTTC.

V usage is TRBV7-9 and J usage is TRBJ2-1, with D possibly being TRBD2 (6 bases). Deletions cut 5 bases from V and 3 bases from J, with 11 bases between. Germline loops: CDR1 SEHNR, CDR2 FQNEAQ (reference sequence). The CDR3 contains 14 residues. In nucleotides, the CDR3 is TGTGCCAGCAGCCGACTAGACAGCTACAATGAGCAGTTCTTC. It codes for CASSRLDSYNEQFF. The complete variable domain, with remaining parts taken from reference TRBV7-9 and TRBJ2-1, reads DTGVSQNPRHKITKRGQNVTFRCDPISEHNRLYWYRQTLGQGPEFLTYFQNEAQLEKSRLLSDRFSAERPKGSFSTLEIQRTEQGDSAMYLCASSRLDSYNEQFFGPGTRLTVL.

CDR3 nucleotides: TGCGCCAGCAGCCAGGCGTCGGGGATCGCCGAGCAGTACTTC. Protein sequence: CASSQASGIAEQYF. V is TRBV4-3 and J is TRBJ2-7; perhaps TRBD2 as D (5 bases). The length of the CDR3 is 14 residues. Germline loops: CDR1 LGHNA, CDR2 YSLEER. V was pared by 3 bases and J by 6 bases, with 15 bases between.

V is TRBV21-1 and J is TRBJ2-1; the tabulated D call, TRBD2, remains unverified against the DNA. TRBV21-1 is flagged as a pseudogene. This CDR3 is 18 amino acids long. CDR3 sequence (DNA): TGTGCCAGCCTAGAAGAAACCACCTCGGGACTAGCGGGGGCGGTGGAGTTCTTC. Translating it yields CASLEETTSGLAGAVEFF.

The rearrangement joins TRBV6-5 to TRBJ1-2; D may be TRBD1 (5 bases). This CDR3 region has 13 residues. The germline V gene has CDR1 MNHEY and CDR2 SVGAGI. Trimming took off 6 bases at V and 4 bases at J, with 12 bases between the two ends. CDR3 residues: CASRVTASYGYTF. The CDR3 region has the DNA TGTGCCAGCAGGGTGACAGCTTCCTATGGCTACACCTTC.

V usage is TRBV6-2 or TRBV6-3 and J usage is TRBJ1-1; no clear D gene. The V gene lost 2 bases and the J gene lost 1 base, with 5 bases spanning the gap. The germline gives CDR1 MNHEY, CDR2 SVGEGT. The CDR3 loop spans 13 amino acids. This CDR3 reads CASSYRSNTEAFF. The CDR3 DNA reads TGTGCCAGCAGTTACAGGTCGAACACTGAAGCTTTCTTT.

The gene calls are TRBV3-1 (or the pseudogene TRBV3-2) and TRBJ2-5; 7 bases agree with TRBD1. The trim removed 4 bases at V and 5 bases at J, leaving 10 bases unmatched. The CDR3 length is 15 residues. Germline V gene sequence: CDR1 LGHDT, CDR2 YNNKEL (reference sequence). CDR3 DNA: TGTGCCAGCAGCCCTATTCGACAGGGTGGTGAGACCCAGTACTTC. Protein: CASSPIRQGGETQYF.

The rearrangement links TRBV5-1 to TRBJ1-2, with D uncertain. Trimming took off 4 bases at V and 3 bases at J, with 13 bases between the two ends. This CDR3 has 14 amino acids. Germline assignment: CDR1 SGHRS and CDR2 YFSETQ. DNA for the CDR3: TGCGCCAGCAGCCCCGAAATAAGAGACTATGGCTACACCTTC. Its translation is CASSPEIRDYGYTF.

The chain is built from TRBV5-5 and TRBJ1-4; 8 bases align to TRBD1. Germline V gene sequence: CDR1 SGHKS, CDR2 YYEKEE (reference sequence). V trimming: 5 bases; J trimming: 5 bases; junction bases outside the gene matches: 11. There are 16 residues in the CDR3. This CDR3 is CASSPTPGTGNEKLFF. DNA of the CDR3: TGTGCCAGCAGTCCTACTCCCGGGACAGGCAATGAAAAACTGTTTTTT. The variable domain in full, with the rest retrieved from reference TRBV5-5 and TRBJ1-4, is DAGVTQSPTHLIKTRGQQVTLRCSPISGHKSVSWYQQVLGQGPQFIFQYYEKEERGRGNFPDRFSARQFPNYSSELNVNALLLGDSALYLCASSPTPGTGNEKLFFGSGTQLSVL.

The V gene is TRBV7-2, the J gene TRBJ1-6; TRBD1 matches at 7 bases. The CDR3 is made up of 16 amino acids. Germline V gene data show CDR1 as SGHTA and CDR2 as FQGNSA. Losses at the gene ends were 6 bases for V and 5 bases for J; bases not matched to a gene: 10. CDR3 nucleotides: TGTGCCAGCAGATACGCTCGGACAGGCAATAATTCACCCCTCCACTTT. This gives the protein CASRYARTGNNSPLHF.